This T cell receptor (beta chain) emerged from a study of cytomegalovirus exposure and HLA in healthy donors. With regard to this clone: What it binds is unknown.

The CDR3 runs 13 residues. Germline V gives CDR1 MDHEN, CDR2 SYDVKM. V dropped 6 bases and J dropped 9; count of bases not matched to a gene: 7. Study-level points and caveats: While the bulk of TCR sequences proved rare, some public TCRs turned up in many donors. About 87% or about 30% of the time was how often most TCR beta V segments were productive, according to an earlier analysis. A later analysis showed TCR association rates differing by HLA locus, peaking at DRB1 and lowest at HLA-C.

Samples came from healthy bone marrow donors. PCR was performed using 60 Vbeta and 13 Jbeta primers. Profiling relied on immunoSEQ multiplex PCR, and the TCRdb table lists in-frame clones only, not all of them. The sample carries 140,000 or so clones, around 85% recorded once. The chain joins TRBV28 to TRBJ2-1; 8 nucleotides match TRBD1. The sequence derives from a woman in her 30s in good health and CMV-seronegative. The sample taken for sequencing was PBMCs. The CDR3 DNA reads TGTGCCAGCAGCCTCGGACAGGGTCTTGAGCAGTTCTTC. It is translated as CASSLGQGLEQFF.